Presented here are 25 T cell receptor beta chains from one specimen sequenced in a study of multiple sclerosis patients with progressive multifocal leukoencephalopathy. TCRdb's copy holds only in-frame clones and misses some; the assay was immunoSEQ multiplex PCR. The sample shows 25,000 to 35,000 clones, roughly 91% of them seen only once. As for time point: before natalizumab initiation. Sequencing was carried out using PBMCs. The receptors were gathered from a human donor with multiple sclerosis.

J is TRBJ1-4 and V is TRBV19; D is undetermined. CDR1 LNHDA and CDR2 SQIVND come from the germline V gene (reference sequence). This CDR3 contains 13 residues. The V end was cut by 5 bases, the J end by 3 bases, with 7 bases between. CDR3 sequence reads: CASSRSANEKLFF. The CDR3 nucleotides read TGTGCCAGTAGTCGGTCGGCTAATGAAAAACTGTTTTTT.

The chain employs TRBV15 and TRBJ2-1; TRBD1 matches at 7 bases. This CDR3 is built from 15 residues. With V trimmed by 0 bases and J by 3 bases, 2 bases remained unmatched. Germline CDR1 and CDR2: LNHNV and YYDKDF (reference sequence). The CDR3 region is CATSREGDSYNEQFF. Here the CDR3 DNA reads TGTGCCACCAGCAGAGAGGGGGACAGCTACAATGAGCAGTTCTTC. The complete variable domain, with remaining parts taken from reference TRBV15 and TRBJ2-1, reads DAMVIQNPRYQVTQFGKPVTLSCSQTLNHNVMYWYQQKSSQAPKLLFHYYDKDFNNEADTPDNFQSRRPNTSFCFLDIRSPGLGDTAMYLCATSREGDSYNEQFFGPGTRLTVL.

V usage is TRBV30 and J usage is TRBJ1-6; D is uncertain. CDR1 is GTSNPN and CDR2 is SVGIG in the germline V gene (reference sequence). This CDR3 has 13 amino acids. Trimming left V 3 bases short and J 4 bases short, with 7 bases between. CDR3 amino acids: CAWSGVYNSPLHF. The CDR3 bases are TGTGCCTGGAGCGGAGTTTATAATTCACCCCTCCACTTT.

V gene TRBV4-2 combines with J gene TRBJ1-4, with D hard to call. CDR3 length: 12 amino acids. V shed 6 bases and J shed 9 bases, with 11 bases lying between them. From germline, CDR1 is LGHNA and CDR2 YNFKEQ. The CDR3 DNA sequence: TGTGCCAGCAGTGGGAGGCAGCAAAAACTGTTTTTT. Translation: CASSGRQQKLFF.

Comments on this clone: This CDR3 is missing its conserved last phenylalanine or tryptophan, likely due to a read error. CDR3 coding DNA: TGTGCCAGCAGCCCGGGCCAGGGAGGCCGTAGCTCCTACGAGCAGTACCTC. The encoded protein is CASSPGQGGRSSYEQYL. The J gene is TRBJ2-7, the V gene TRBV11-3; maybe TRBD2 (6 bases). CDR1 SGHNT and CDR2 YENEEA come from the germline V gene. This CDR3 has 17 residues. The ends were cut back, 5 bases at V and 0 bases at J, with 20 bases in the middle.

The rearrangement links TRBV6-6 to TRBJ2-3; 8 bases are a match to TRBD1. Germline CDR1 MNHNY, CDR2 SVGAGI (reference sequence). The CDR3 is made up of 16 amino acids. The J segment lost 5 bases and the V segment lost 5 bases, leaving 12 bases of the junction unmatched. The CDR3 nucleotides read TGTGCCAGCAGTCCCTATGACAGGGGTGGGGAAGATACGCAGTATTTT. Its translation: CASSPYDRGGEDTQYF.

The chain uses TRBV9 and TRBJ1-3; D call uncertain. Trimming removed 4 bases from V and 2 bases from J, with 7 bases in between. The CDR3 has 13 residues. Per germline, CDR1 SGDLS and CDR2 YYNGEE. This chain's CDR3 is CASSPRTGNTIYF. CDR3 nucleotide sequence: TGTGCCAGCAGCCCGCGGACTGGAAACACCATATATTTT.

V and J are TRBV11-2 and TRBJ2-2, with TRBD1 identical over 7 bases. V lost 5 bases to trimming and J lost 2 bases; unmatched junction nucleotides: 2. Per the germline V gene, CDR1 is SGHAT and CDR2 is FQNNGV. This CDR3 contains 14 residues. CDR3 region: CASSRDSNTGELFF. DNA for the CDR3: TGTGCCAGCAGCCGGGACAGTAACACCGGGGAGCTGTTTTTT.

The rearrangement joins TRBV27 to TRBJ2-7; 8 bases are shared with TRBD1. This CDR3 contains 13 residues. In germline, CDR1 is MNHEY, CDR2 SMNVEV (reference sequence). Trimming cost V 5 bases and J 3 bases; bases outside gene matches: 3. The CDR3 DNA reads TGTGCCAGCAGTCACACAGGGGGCTACGAGCAGTACTTC. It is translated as CASSHTGGYEQYF.

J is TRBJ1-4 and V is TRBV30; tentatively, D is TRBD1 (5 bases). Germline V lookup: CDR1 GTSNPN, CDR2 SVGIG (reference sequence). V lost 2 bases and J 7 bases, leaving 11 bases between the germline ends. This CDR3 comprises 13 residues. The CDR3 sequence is CAWSWGGREKLFF. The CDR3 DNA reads TGTGCCTGGAGTTGGGGGGGTCGTGAAAAACTGTTTTTT.

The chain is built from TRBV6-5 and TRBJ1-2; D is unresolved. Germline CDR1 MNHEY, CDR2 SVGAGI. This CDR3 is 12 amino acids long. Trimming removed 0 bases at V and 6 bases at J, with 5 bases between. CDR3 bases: TGTGCCAGCAGTTACTCAGGGAATGGCTACACCTTC. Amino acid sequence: CASSYSGNGYTF.

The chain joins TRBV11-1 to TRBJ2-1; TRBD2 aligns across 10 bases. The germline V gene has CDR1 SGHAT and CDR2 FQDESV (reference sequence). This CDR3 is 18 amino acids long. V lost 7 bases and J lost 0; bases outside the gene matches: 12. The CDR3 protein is CASTTGLAGENSYNEQFF. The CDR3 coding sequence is TGTGCCAGCACCACAGGTCTAGCGGGGGAGAACTCCTACAATGAGCAGTTCTTC.

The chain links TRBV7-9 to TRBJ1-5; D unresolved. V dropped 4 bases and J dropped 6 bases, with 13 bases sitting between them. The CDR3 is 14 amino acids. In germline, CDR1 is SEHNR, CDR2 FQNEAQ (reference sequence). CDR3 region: CASSSELLGQPQHF. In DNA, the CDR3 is TGTGCCAGCAGCTCTGAGCTTTTGGGTCAGCCCCAGCATTTT.

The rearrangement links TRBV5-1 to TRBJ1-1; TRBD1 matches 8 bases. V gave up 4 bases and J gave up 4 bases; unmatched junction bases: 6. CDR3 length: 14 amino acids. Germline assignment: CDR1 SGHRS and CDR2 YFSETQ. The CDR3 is CASSHRQGPTEAFF. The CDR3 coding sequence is TGCGCCAGCAGCCACCGACAGGGGCCCACTGAAGCTTTCTTT.

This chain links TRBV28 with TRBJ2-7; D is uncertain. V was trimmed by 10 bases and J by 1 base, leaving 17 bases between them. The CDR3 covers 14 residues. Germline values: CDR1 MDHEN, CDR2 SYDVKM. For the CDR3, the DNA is TGTGCCACCTGTAGGTTAGGAACGTCCTACGAGCAGTACTTC. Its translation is CATCRLGTSYEQYF.

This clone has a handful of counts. CDR3 protein: CAWSVDGGGYNEQFF. The CDR3 DNA reads TGTGCCTGGAGTGTAGACGGGGGGGGTTACAATGAGCAGTTCTTC. The chain links TRBV30 to TRBJ2-1, with 8 bases identical to TRBD2. CDR1 and CDR2 from the germline V gene are GTSNPN and SVGIG (reference sequence). The CDR3 has 15 residues. V trimming: 0 bases; J trimming: 4 bases; junction bases outside the gene matches: 5.

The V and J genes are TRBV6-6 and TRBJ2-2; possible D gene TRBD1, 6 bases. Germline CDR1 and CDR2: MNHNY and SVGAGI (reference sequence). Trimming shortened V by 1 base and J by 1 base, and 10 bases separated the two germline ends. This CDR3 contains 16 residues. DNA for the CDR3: TGTGCCAGCAGTTACTTCGGGACACAGAACACCGGGGAGCTGTTTTTT. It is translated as CASSYFGTQNTGELFF.

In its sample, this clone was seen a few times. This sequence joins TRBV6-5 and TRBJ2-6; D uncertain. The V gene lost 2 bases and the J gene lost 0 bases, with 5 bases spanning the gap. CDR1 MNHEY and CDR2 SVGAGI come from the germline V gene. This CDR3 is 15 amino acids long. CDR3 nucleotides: TGTGCCAGCAGTTACGTGGGCTCTGGGGCCAACGTCCTGACTTTC. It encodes CASSYVGSGANVLTF.

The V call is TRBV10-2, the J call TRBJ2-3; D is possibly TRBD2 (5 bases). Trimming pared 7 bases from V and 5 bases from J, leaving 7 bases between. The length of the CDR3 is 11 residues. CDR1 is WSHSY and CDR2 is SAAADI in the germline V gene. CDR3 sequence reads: CASNRGDTQYF. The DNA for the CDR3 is TGCGCCAGCAATCGGGGAGATACGCAGTATTTT.

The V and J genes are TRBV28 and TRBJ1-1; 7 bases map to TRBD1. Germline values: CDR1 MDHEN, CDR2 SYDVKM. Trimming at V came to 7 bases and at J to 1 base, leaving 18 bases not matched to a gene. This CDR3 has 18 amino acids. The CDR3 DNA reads TGTGCCAGCAACTCTTTAAGGGGGCTTGGGGATAAGAACACTGAAGCTTTCTTT. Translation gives CASNSLRGLGDKNTEAFF.

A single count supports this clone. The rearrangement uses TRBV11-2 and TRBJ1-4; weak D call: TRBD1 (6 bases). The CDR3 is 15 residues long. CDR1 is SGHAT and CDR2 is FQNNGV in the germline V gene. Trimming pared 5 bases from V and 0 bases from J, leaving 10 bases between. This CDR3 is CASSQGTATNEKLFF. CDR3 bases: TGTGCCAGCAGCCAGGGGACGGCAACTAATGAAAAACTGTTTTTT.

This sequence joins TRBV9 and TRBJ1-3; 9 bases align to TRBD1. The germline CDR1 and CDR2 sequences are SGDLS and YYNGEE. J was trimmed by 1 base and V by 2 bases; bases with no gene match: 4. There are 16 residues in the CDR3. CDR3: CASSVGQGKSGNTIYF. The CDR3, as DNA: TGTGCCAGCAGCGTGGGACAGGGTAAATCTGGAAACACCATATATTTT.

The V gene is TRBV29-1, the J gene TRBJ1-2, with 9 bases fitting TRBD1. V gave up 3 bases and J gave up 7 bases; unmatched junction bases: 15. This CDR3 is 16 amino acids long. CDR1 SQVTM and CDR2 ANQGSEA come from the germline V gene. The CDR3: CSVESARDREAGGYTF. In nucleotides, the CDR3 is TGCAGCGTTGAGAGCGCTAGGGACAGGGAAGCGGGTGGCTACACCTTC.

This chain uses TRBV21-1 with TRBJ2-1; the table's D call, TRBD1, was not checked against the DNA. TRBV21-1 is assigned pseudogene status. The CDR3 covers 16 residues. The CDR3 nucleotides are TGTGCCAGCAGCAAGGTCGGGACAGGGGTGGTTAATGAGCAGTTCTTC. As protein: CASSKVGTGVVNEQFF.

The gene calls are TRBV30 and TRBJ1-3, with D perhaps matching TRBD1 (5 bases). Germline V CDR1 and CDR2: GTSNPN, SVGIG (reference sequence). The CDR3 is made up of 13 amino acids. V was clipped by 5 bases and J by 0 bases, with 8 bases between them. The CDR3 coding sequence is TGTGCCTGGGACAGTCTCTCTGGAAACACCATATATTTT. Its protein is CAWDSLSGNTIYF. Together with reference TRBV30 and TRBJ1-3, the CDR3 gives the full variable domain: SQTIHQWPATLVQPVGSPLSLECTVEGTSNPNLYWYRQAAGRGLQLLFYSVGIGQISSEVPQNLSASRPQDRQFILSSKKLLLSDSGFYLCAWDSLSGNTIYFGEGSWLTVV.